This T cell receptor (beta chain) came from a study of CXCR3-negative and CXCR3-positive naive CD8 T cells. Study outcomes and limitations: A higher hydrophobicity marked the TRB CDR3s of CXCR3-positive naive cells versus CXCR3-negative naive cells. Comparison of naive subsets found surface CD5 to be comparable, and TCR strength was inferred on the basis of TRB CDR3 properties.

On this clonotype: Antigen: not known.

This CDR3 spans 14 amino acids. In germline, CDR1 is SGHTA, CDR2 FQGNSA. 5' RACE with UMI labels generated the TRB cDNA libraries. Using the 5' RACE reads, TCRdb records one entry per CDR3 protein without DNA. This repertoire comprises 80,000 to 100,000 distinct CDR3 sequences; its ten largest clones make up around 0.82%. Researchers reported sorting every CD8+ T cell subset in triplicate, about 290,000 cells per sort. The origin of this receptor is a human donor in good health. Some clones in this sample may be carry-over from other donors' samples. The V call is TRBV7-2, the J call TRBJ2-7; TCRdb outputs TRBD2, but without DNA this stays unchecked. The sample was naive CXCR3+ CD8+ T cells from blood. Subset in this sample: CD45RO-CCR7+CD27+CD95- naive CD8+ T cells expressing CXCR3 (TNR3+). CDR3 residues: CASSWGLTSYEQYF. Full variable domain (remainder filled in from reference TRBV7-2 and TRBJ2-7): GAGVSQSPSNKVTEKGKDVELRCDPISGHTALYWYRQSLGQGLEFLIYFQGNSAPDKSGLPSDRFSAERTGGSVSTLTIQRTQQEDSAVYLCASSWGLTSYEQYFGPGTRLTVT.